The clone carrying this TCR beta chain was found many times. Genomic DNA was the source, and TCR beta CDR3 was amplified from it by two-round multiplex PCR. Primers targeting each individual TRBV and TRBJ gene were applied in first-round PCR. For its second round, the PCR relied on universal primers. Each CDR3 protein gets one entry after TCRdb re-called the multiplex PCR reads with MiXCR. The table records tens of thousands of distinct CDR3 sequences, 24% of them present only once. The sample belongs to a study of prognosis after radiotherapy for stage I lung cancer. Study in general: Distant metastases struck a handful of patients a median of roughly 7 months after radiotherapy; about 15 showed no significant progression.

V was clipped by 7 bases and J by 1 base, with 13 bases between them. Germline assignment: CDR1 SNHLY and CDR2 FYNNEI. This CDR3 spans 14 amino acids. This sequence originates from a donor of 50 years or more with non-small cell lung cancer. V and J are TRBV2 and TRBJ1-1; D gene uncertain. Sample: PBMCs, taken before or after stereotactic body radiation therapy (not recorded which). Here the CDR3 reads CASKSGPRNTEAFF. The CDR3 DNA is TGTGCCAGCAAGTCCGGGCCTCGGAACACTGAAGCTTTCTTT.